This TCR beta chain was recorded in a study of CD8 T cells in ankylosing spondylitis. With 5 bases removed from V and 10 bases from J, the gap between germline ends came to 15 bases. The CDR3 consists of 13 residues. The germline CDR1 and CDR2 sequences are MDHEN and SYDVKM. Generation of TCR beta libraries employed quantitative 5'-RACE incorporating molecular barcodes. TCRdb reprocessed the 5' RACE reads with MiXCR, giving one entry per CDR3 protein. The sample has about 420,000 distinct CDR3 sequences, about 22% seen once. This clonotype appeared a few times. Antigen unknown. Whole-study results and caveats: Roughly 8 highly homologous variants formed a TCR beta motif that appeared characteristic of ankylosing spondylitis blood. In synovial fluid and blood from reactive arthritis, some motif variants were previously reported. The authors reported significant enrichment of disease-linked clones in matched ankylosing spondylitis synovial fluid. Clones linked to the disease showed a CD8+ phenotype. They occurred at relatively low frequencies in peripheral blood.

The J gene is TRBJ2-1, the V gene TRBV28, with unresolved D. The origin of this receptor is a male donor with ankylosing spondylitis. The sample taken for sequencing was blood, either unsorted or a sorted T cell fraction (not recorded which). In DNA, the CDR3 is TGTGCCAGCAGTCAGGTGATCTTGGCCGAGCAGTTCTTC. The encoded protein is CASSQVILAEQFF.